Each of the 30 T cell receptor beta chains below was sequenced from the same sample in a study of blood T cells in healthy people across ages. Through a sample-barcoded 5' primer and a J-beta primer mix, a second PCR was run for roughly 6 to 12 cycles. TCRdb re-derived calls from the 5' RACE reads in MiXCR, one entry per CDR3 protein. The table lists hundreds of thousands of distinct CDR3 sequences, approximately 65% of them singletons, with 28% in the top ten. Sequencing used blood. The receptors shown here come from a man younger than 45 in good health.

DNA for the CDR3: TGCAGTGCTAGGTTTGGGGCGGCCACTGGCTACACCTTC. This sequence encodes CSARFGAATGYTF. This sequence joins TRBV20-1 and TRBJ1-2, with D possibly matching TRBD1 (5 bases). CDR1 is DFQATT, CDR2 SNEGSKA, per germline (reference sequence). Trimming stripped 3 bases from V and 7 bases from J, with 15 bases between. The CDR3 is made up of 13 amino acids.

The chain links TRBV12-3 or TRBV12-4 to TRBJ2-3; the D call may be TRBD1 or TRBD2 (5 bases each). V lost 7 bases, J lost 1 base, and 12 bases lay in between. The CDR3 is made up of 14 amino acids. The CDR3: CASIPRGGTDTQYF. DNA for the CDR3: TGTGCCAGCATCCCTAGAGGGGGCACAGATACGCAGTATTTT.

This chain links TRBV6-2 or TRBV6-3 with TRBJ2-1; D might be TRBD2 (5 bases). V lost 7 bases to trimming and J lost 6 bases, with 13 bases between them. The germline CDR1 and CDR2 sequences are MNHEY and SVGEGT. This CDR3 contains 13 residues. Here the CDR3 reads CASKSREINEQFF. The CDR3 DNA reads as TGTGCCAGCAAATCGAGGGAGATCAATGAGCAGTTCTTC.

This clonotype appeared once. The chain uses TRBV7-9 and TRBJ1-2; tentatively, D is TRBD1 (6 bases). Deletions cut 1 base from V and 6 bases from J, with 12 bases between. Looked up from germline, CDR1 is SEHNR and CDR2 is FQNEAQ (reference sequence). This CDR3 region has 14 residues. The CDR3 bases are TGTGCCAGCAGCTTAGGGCCCAGGGGAGATGGCTACACCTTC. As protein: CASSLGPRGDGYTF.

The rearrangement joins TRBV4-1 to TRBJ2-4; 11 positions agree with TRBD2. V trimming: 2 bases; J trimming: 4 bases; junction bases outside the gene matches: 7. The CDR3 sequence is 17 residues long. Looked up from germline, CDR1 is MGHRA and CDR2 is YSYEKL. The CDR3 spells CASSQTRLAGGKNIQYF. The CDR3 DNA sequence: TGCGCCAGCAGCCAAACGAGGCTAGCGGGGGGAAAAAACATTCAGTACTTC.

The chain links TRBV29-1 to TRBJ1-4; D possibly corresponds to TRBD1 (5 bases). Germline V gives CDR1 SQVTM, CDR2 ANQGSEA. V was trimmed by 4 bases and J by 2 bases, leaving 17 bases between them. This CDR3 has 16 amino acids. The CDR3 loop is CSVAGDQGRTNEKLFF. In DNA form, the CDR3 reads TGCAGCGTTGCTGGGGACCAGGGACGGACTAATGAAAAACTGTTTTTT.

This clonotype was counted between two and nine times. The gene calls are TRBV9 and TRBJ2-3; D uncertain. This CDR3 has 12 amino acids. Trimming removed 4 bases from V and 6 bases from J, with 9 bases in between. Germline lookup yields CDR1 SGDLS and CDR2 YYNGEE. The CDR3 coding sequence is TGTGCCAGCAGCATATACCCGGATACGCAGTATTTT. Amino acid sequence: CASSIYPDTQYF.

Concerning this clonotype: A clone one base away is much larger, so this may be a read error. The rearrangement links TRBV7-2 to TRBJ2-4, with D unclear. The J call may be incorrect, as the DNA end agrees better with TRBJ2-7. Per germline, CDR1 SGHTA and CDR2 FQGNSA. The CDR3 covers 14 residues. CDR3 DNA: TGTGCCAGCAGCGTAGCCTATTACCCATACGAGCAGTACTTC. This codes for CASSVAYYPYEQYF.

The chain carries TRBV29-1 and TRBJ2-4; D is undetermined. Trimming removed 2 bases at V and 0 bases at J, with 5 bases between. CDR3 length: 13 residues. Germline CDR1 and CDR2: SQVTM and ANQGSEA. The CDR3 sequence: CSVEPGAKNIQYF. DNA for the CDR3: TGCAGCGTTGAACCGGGAGCCAAAAACATTCAGTACTTC. The complete variable domain, with remaining parts taken from reference TRBV29-1 and TRBJ2-4, reads SAVISQKPSRDICQRGTSLTIQCQVDSQVTMMFWYRQQPGQSLTLIATANQGSEATYESGFVIDKFPISRPNLTFSTLTVSNMSPEDSSIYLCSVEPGAKNIQYFGAGTRLSVL.

This clonotype has a handful of counts. DNA for the CDR3: TGTGCCAGCAGTTACGAACCAGGACGGTACTATGGCTACACCTTC. It is translated as CASSYEPGRYYGYTF. The chain uses TRBV6-2 or TRBV6-3 and TRBJ1-2; no clear D. This CDR3 has 15 amino acids. The V end was cut by 2 bases, the J end by 3 bases, with 13 bases between. The germline V gene has CDR1 MNHEY and CDR2 SVGEGT.

The gene calls are TRBV11-3 and TRBJ2-1, with 8 bases identical to TRBD2. The end of the DNA is better explained by TRBJ2-7, so the J call may be wrong. Germline CDR1 SGHNT, CDR2 YENEEA. The CDR3 has 14 amino acids. The CDR3 DNA follows: TGTGCCAGCAGCAGGACTAGCTCCTACAATGAGCAGTACTTC. It codes for CASSRTSSYNEQYF.

The rearrangement uses TRBV20-1 and TRBJ2-1; tentatively, D is TRBD1 or TRBD2 (5 bases each). The CDR3 sequence is 13 residues long. Deletions cut 4 bases from V and 5 bases from J, with 12 bases between. CDR1 is DFQATT, CDR2 SNEGSKA, per germline (reference sequence). The DNA of the CDR3 is TGCAGTGCTAACCGGGACGGTAACAATGAGCAGTTCTTC. Translated: CSANRDGNNEQFF.

The V and J genes are TRBV11-2 and TRBJ1-5, with D possibly matching TRBD1 (6 bases). Deletions cut 3 bases from V and 2 bases from J, with 14 bases between. CDR1 and CDR2 (germline): SGHAT, FQNNGV. CDR3 length equals 16 residues. The CDR3 coding sequence is TGTGCCAGCAGCTTGGGTCCAAGGACAGGCAATCAGCCCCAGCATTTT. It translates to CASSLGPRTGNQPQHF.

The chain has TRBV4-3 and TRBJ2-3; D perhaps matches TRBD2 (6 bases). Trimming removed 0 bases at V and 5 bases at J, with 9 bases between. The CDR3 is made up of 14 amino acids. Germline loops: CDR1 LGHNA, CDR2 YSLEER. CDR3 sequence reads: CASSQDRGIDTQYF. The CDR3, as DNA: TGCGCCAGCAGCCAAGATCGGGGGATAGATACGCAGTATTTT.

The chain carries TRBV7-2 and TRBJ2-3; D tentatively fits TRBD1 or TRBD2 (5 bases each). V was cut by 4 bases and J by 1 base, with 12 bases left in between. Germline CDR1 reads SGHTA; CDR2 reads FQGNSA. CDR3 size: 15 residues. The CDR3 sequence: CASSSRMGGTDTQYF. CDR3 bases: TGTGCCAGCAGCTCCCGTATGGGGGGCACAGATACGCAGTATTTT.

The chain combines TRBV12-3 or TRBV12-4 with TRBJ2-7; 7 bases line up with TRBD1. The CDR3 length is 13 residues. J gave up 1 base and V 6 bases, and 3 bases lay outside the gene matches. The chain's CDR3 is CASRDRKSYEQYF. The CDR3 DNA reads as TGTGCCAGCAGGGACAGGAAATCCTACGAGCAGTACTTC.

In its sample, this clonotype was seen a few times. The chain links TRBV27 to TRBJ1-4; D gene uncertain. The CDR3 sequence is 12 residues long. Trimming removed 3 bases from V and 8 bases from J, with 7 bases in between. Germline V gene sequence: CDR1 MNHEY, CDR2 SMNVEV (reference sequence). The CDR3 protein is CASSFNGEKLFF. The CDR3 DNA reads TGTGCCAGCAGTTTTAACGGGGAAAAACTGTTTTTT.

The chain has TRBV10-3 and TRBJ2-1; D could derive from TRBD1 or TRBD2 (5 bases each). Deletions cut 7 bases from V and 9 bases from J, with 19 bases between. The CDR3 totals 14 residues. Germline V gene sequence: CDR1 ENHRY, CDR2 SYGVKD. The CDR3 here is CAITPGTSSGEQFF. The CDR3 DNA is TGTGCCATCACGCCCGGGACCAGTTCTGGTGAGCAGTTCTTC.

The chain carries TRBV20-1 and TRBJ2-7; a possible D gene is TRBD2 (5 bases). V gave up 0 bases and J gave up 2 bases, with 11 bases separating them. Germline V gene sequence: CDR1 DFQATT, CDR2 SNEGSKA (reference sequence). This CDR3 spans 14 amino acids. The CDR3 sequence: CSARDLASAYEQYF. Written as DNA, the CDR3 is TGCAGTGCTAGAGATCTAGCCAGCGCCTACGAGCAGTACTTC.

In this sample, this clonotype turned up a few times. The V and J genes are TRBV4-2 and TRBJ2-4, with 7 bases that match TRBD1. This CDR3 region has 15 residues. The junction had 15 bases not matched to a gene; V was cut back by 3 bases and J by 13 bases. CDR1 and CDR2 from the germline V gene are LGHNA and YNFKEQ. Written as DNA, the CDR3 is TGTGCCAGCAGCCAGGCGACAGGGCCCTCCCTGGAGCAGTACTTC. Protein: CASSQATGPSLEQYF.

The rearrangement joins TRBV11-2 to TRBJ2-4; perhaps TRBD1 as D (6 bases). The end of the DNA is better explained by TRBJ2-5, so the J call may be wrong. The germline CDR1 and CDR2 sequences are SGHAT and FQNNGV. The CDR3 has 15 amino acids. The CDR3 DNA follows: TGTGCCAGCAGCCGGGACCAGGGGATCCAAGAGACCCAGTACTTC. Encoded protein: CASSRDQGIQETQYF.

The chain joins TRBV12-3 or TRBV12-4 to TRBJ1-2; maybe TRBD1 (5 bases). The CDR3 sequence is 13 residues long. V was shortened by 5 bases and J by 4 bases, with 11 bases between the two germline ends. The CDR3 reads CASSPGQTYGYTF. CDR3 DNA: TGTGCCAGCAGTCCCGGACAAACCTATGGCTACACCTTC.

This rearrangement joins TRBV4-3 to TRBJ2-1; possibly TRBD1 or TRBD2 for D (6 bases each). From germline, CDR1 is LGHNA and CDR2 YSLEER. Between the trimmed V and J ends, which lost 1 base and 7 bases, there was a span of 17 bases. CDR3 length: 16 amino acids. In DNA form, the CDR3 reads TGCGCCAGCAGCCAAGTGGGGGGCGCGATCTCTAATGAGCAGTTCTTC. Translation: CASSQVGGAISNEQFF.

The V gene is TRBV7-9, the J gene TRBJ2-3, with 10 bases fitting TRBD2. Trimming at V came to 5 bases and at J to 1 base, leaving 6 bases not matched to a gene. Germline V gene data show CDR1 as SEHNR and CDR2 as FQNEAQ (reference sequence). This CDR3 contains 16 residues. DNA for the CDR3: TGTGCCAGCAGCCCGCTAGCGGGGGAAGGCACAGATACGCAGTATTTT. This translates into CASSPLAGEGTDTQYF. The variable domain in full, with the rest retrieved from reference TRBV7-9 and TRBJ2-3, is DTGVSQNPRHKITKRGQNVTFRCDPISEHNRLYWYRQTLGQGPEFLTYFQNEAQLEKSRLLSDRFSAERPKGSFSTLEIQRTEQGDSAMYLCASSPLAGEGTDTQYFGPGTRLTVL.

The chain recombines TRBV6-4 with TRBJ2-7; D gene uncertain. V was clipped by 9 bases and J by 1 base, with 10 bases between them. Germline V gene data show CDR1 as MRHNA and CDR2 as SNTAGT. The CDR3 runs 12 residues. CDR3 DNA: TGTGCCAGGATCCCGGGTTCCTACGAGCAGTACTTC. It is translated as CARIPGSYEQYF.

The J gene is TRBJ2-3, the V gene TRBV6-2 or TRBV6-3; 10 bases are shared with TRBD2. This CDR3 has 15 residues. Trimming at V came to 5 bases and at J to 3 bases, leaving 5 bases not matched to a gene. Germline V gene data show CDR1 as MNHEY and CDR2 as SVGEGT. The CDR3 reads CASSTGLAKTDTQYF. The CDR3 DNA reads TGTGCCAGCAGTACGGGACTAGCGAAGACAGATACGCAGTATTTT.

This clonotype was found a few times. The J gene is TRBJ1-2, the V gene TRBV27, with TRBD1 identical over 8 bases. Germline-derived CDR1 and CDR2 are MNHEY and SMNVEV (reference sequence). This CDR3 has 16 residues. Trimming took 7 bases from V and 8 from J; bases not matched to a gene: 18. CDR3 nucleotides: TGTGCCAGCAACCCTTCAACGGGGCAGGGGGCGGTCGGCTACACCTTC. It encodes CASNPSTGQGAVGYTF.

This clonotype was detected once. One end of the junction is discordant with germline, which a read error may explain. The V call is TRBV7-7, the J call TRBJ2-5; possible D gene TRBD1, 6 bases. Germline V gene sequence: CDR1 SSHAT, CDR2 FNYEAQ (reference sequence). The CDR3 covers 13 residues. The CDR3 DNA sequence: TGTGCTAGCAGCATTACAGGGTTAGAGACCCAGTACTTC. Translating it yields CASSITGLETQYF.

The chain couples TRBV5-1 to TRBJ2-1; 8 nucleotides agree with TRBD1. The ends lost 5 bases at V and 8 bases at J; junction bases unmatched: 15. The CDR3 is 16 amino acids. CDR1 and CDR2 (germline): SGHRS, YFSETQ. The CDR3 loop reads CASRLTGQGVVDEQFF. Here the CDR3 DNA reads TGCGCCAGCAGACTGACTGGACAGGGAGTAGTCGATGAGCAGTTCTTC.

J is TRBJ2-5 and V is TRBV20-1; 7 nucleotides agree with TRBD1. J lost 4 bases, V lost 5 bases, and 4 bases had no gene match. In germline, CDR1 is DFQATT, CDR2 SNEGSKA (reference sequence). The CDR3 spans 12 residues. The CDR3 reads CSAHRGGETQYF. Written as DNA, the CDR3 is TGCAGTGCTCACAGGGGTGGAGAGACCCAGTACTTC.